Following are 6 T cell receptor beta chains from one sample sequenced in a study of CD8+CD57+ T cells in acquired aplastic anemia. Sequencing involved patients with CD8+CD57+ cell expansion previously shown by flow cytometry. For CDR3 and TCR beta VDJ profiling, genomic DNA was the template used. TCRdb re-derived calls from the reads in MiXCR, one entry per CDR3 protein. Of roughly 150,000 distinct CDR3 sequences listed, 40% to 55% are singletons. Sequenced: sorted CD4+, CD8+, or CD8+CD57+ T cells (not recorded which) from PBMCs. The origin of the receptors is a human donor with aplastic anemia.

This clonotype has just one count. V and J are TRBV20-1 and TRBJ2-3; D uncertain. In germline, CDR1 is DFQATT, CDR2 SNEGSKA (reference sequence). CDR3 length: 12 residues. Trimming cost V 0 bases and J 6 bases, with 7 bases left between them. The CDR3 loop is CSARERMDTQYF. CDR3 nucleotides: TGCAGTGCTAGAGAGCGGATGGATACGCAGTATTTT.

There are many counts of this clonotype. The rearrangement links TRBV6-5 to TRBJ2-2; TRBD2 matches at 14 bases. CDR3 size: 15 residues. The trim removed 6 bases at V and 5 bases at J, leaving 2 bases unmatched. Germline V gives CDR1 MNHEY, CDR2 SVGAGI. CDR3 sequence reads: CASSRTSGGTGELFF. CDR3 nucleotide sequence: TGTGCCAGCAGCCGGACTAGCGGGGGGACCGGGGAGCTGTTTTTT.

This rearrangement joins TRBV24-1 to TRBJ1-2; D may be TRBD1 (6 bases). The CDR3 has 13 amino acids. Germline V gene data show CDR1 as KGHDR and CDR2 as SFDVKD. V lost 9 bases and J lost 3, with 13 bases in between. The chain's CDR3 is CATSGGFYYGYTF. Here the CDR3 DNA reads TGTGCCACCTCCGGGGGCTTTTACTATGGCTACACCTTC.

There are many counts of this clonotype. The chain combines TRBV7-9 with TRBJ1-1; no definite D call. CDR1 SEHNR and CDR2 FQNEAQ come from the germline V gene (reference sequence). V was shortened by 6 bases and J by 4 bases, with 6 bases between the two germline ends. This CDR3 is built from 11 residues. CDR3: CASSPGTEAFF. In DNA, the CDR3 is TGTGCCAGCAGTCCGGGCACTGAAGCTTTCTTT.

The V gene is TRBV5-1, the J gene TRBJ2-7, with D perhaps given as TRBD1 or TRBD2 (5 bases each). V was shortened by 4 bases and J by 3 bases, with 14 bases between the two germline ends. CDR3 length: 14 amino acids. Germline V gene sequence: CDR1 SGHRS, CDR2 YFSETQ. The CDR3 region is CASSNRDRDYEQYF. The CDR3 DNA is TGCGCCAGCAGCAACCGGGACCGAGACTACGAGCAGTACTTC. Full variable domain (missing parts from reference TRBV5-1 and TRBJ2-7): KAGVTQTPRYLIKTRGQQVTLSCSPISGHRSVSWYQQTPGQGLQFLFEYFSETQRNKGNFPGRFSGRQFSNSRSEMNVSTLELGDSALYLCASSNRDRDYEQYFGPGTRLTVT.

The chain combines TRBV5-1 with TRBJ2-7; 8 bases line up with TRBD1. The junction had 5 bases not matched to a gene; V was cut back by 4 bases and J by 2 bases. The CDR3 extends over 14 amino acids. CDR1 SGHRS and CDR2 YFSETQ come from the germline V gene. CDR3 DNA sequence: TGCGCCAGCAGCCGTGAACAGGGGGCCTACGAGCAGTACTTC. Its translation: CASSREQGAYEQYF.